Each of the 18 T cell receptor beta chains below was sequenced from the same sample in a study of control samples from healthy donors and cancer patients. Only in-frame clones appear in the TCRdb table, and some are missing; sequencing was by immunoSEQ multiplex PCR. The sample contains approximately 150,000 clones, 75% to 90% of which appear only once. Sequenced material: blood. These receptors came from a man between 25 and 39 years old in good health.

This clone was detected once. This chain uses TRBV7-3 with TRBJ2-1, with 8 bases identical to TRBD1. Germline V CDR1 and CDR2: SGHTA, FQGTGA. Unmatched junction bases numbered 5, after V lost 2 bases and J lost 8 bases. The CDR3 is 14 residues long. CDR3 amino acids: CASSLQGAIDEQFF. CDR3 in DNA: TGTGCCAGCAGCTTACAGGGGGCTATCGATGAGCAGTTCTTC.

The CDR3 spells CSASSGANYGYTF. CDR3 bases: TGCAGTGCTAGTTCAGGGGCTAACTATGGCTACACCTTC. This rearrangement joins TRBV20-1 to TRBJ1-2, with a weak D call TRBD1 (6 bases). V lost 3 bases to trimming and J lost 0 bases, with 8 bases between them. The CDR3 has 13 amino acids. Germline values: CDR1 DFQATT, CDR2 SNEGSKA (reference sequence).

This rearrangement joins TRBV24-1 to TRBJ2-7; 8 bases fit TRBD1. Germline CDR1 reads KGHDR; CDR2 reads SFDVKD. The V and J ends lost 4 bases and 4 bases, in that order; junction bases with no gene match: 8. The length of the CDR3 is 15 residues. The CDR3, as DNA: TGTGCCACCAGTGACGACAGGGGCCCCGCGTACGAGCAGTACTTC. This gives the protein CATSDDRGPAYEQYF.

The chain employs TRBV9 and TRBJ2-1; TRBD2 might be the D (6 bases). Trimming stripped 2 bases from V and 1 base from J, with 10 bases between. The CDR3 contains 15 residues. Germline V CDR1 and CDR2: SGDLS, YYNGEE. CDR3: CASSVWGVSYNEQFF. In DNA form, the CDR3 reads TGTGCCAGCAGCGTGTGGGGGGTTTCCTACAATGAGCAGTTCTTC.

The chain recombines TRBV6-5 with TRBJ2-5; possibly TRBD1 for D (5 bases). The CDR3 sequence is 14 residues long. The V gene's germline CDR1 is MNHEY and CDR2 SVGAGI. Trimming took 6 bases from V and 4 from J, leaving 15 bases between them. The CDR3 DNA is TGTGCCAGCAGGCAGGGCTATCTGGGAGAGACCCAGTACTTC. Translation gives CASRQGYLGETQYF.

The V gene is TRBV7-9, the J gene TRBJ2-3; D remains ambiguous. The V end lost 5 bases, the J end lost 4 bases, and 13 bases lay between the germline ends. CDR3 length: 14 residues. Germline V gene lookup returns CDR1 SEHNR and CDR2 FQNEAQ (reference sequence). The DNA of the CDR3 is TGTGCCAGCAGCCCCCCGGATGGTTCAGATACGCAGTATTTT. It is translated as CASSPPDGSDTQYF. Variable domain in full (rest from reference TRBV7-9 and TRBJ2-3): DTGVSQNPRHKITKRGQNVTFRCDPISEHNRLYWYRQTLGQGPEFLTYFQNEAQLEKSRLLSDRFSAERPKGSFSTLEIQRTEQGDSAMYLCASSPPDGSDTQYFGPGTRLTVL.

V gene TRBV4-3 combines with J gene TRBJ1-1; D remains ambiguous. CDR1 and CDR2 (germline): LGHNA, YSLEER. Trimming took off 0 bases at V and 4 bases at J, with 24 bases between the two ends. The CDR3 contains 19 residues. This chain's CDR3 is CASSQDRWRGAILITEAFF. CDR3 bases: TGCGCCAGCAGCCAAGATCGCTGGCGGGGTGCAATCCTGATCACTGAAGCTTTCTTT.

This clone is a singleton in its sample. The sample holds other DNA sequences that translate to the same CDR3. The chain has TRBV7-9 and TRBJ2-7; D not certain. Trimming took off 1 base at V and 7 bases at J, with 5 bases between the two ends. The CDR3 sequence is 11 residues long. CDR1 is SEHNR and CDR2 is FQNEAQ in the germline V gene (reference sequence). CDR3 nucleotide sequence: TGTGCCAGCAGCTTAGATGGTGAGCAGTACTTC. It yields the protein CASSLDGEQYF.

J is TRBJ1-1 and V is TRBV5-4; D is perhaps TRBD1 (6 bases). The CDR3 length is 16 residues. CDR1 is SGHNT and CDR2 is YYREEE in the germline V gene (reference sequence). The ends were cut back, 2 bases at V and 1 base at J, with 15 bases in the middle. The DNA for the CDR3 is TGTGCCAGCAGCTTAGGGGGGGGGATAAAGAACACTGAAGCTTTCTTT. Amino acids: CASSLGGGIKNTEAFF.

The genes are TRBV9 and TRBJ2-6, with TRBD2 identical over 13 bases. J lost 2 bases, V lost 3 bases, and 14 bases had no gene match. The CDR3 spans 21 residues. CDR1 and CDR2 from the germline V gene are SGDLS and YYNGEE. The CDR3 nucleotides read TGTGCCAGCAGCGGCTCCACGGGACTAGCGGGATCGATAGCTGGGGCCAACGTCCTGACTTTC. Residues: CASSGSTGLAGSIAGANVLTF. Complete variable domain (other parts from reference TRBV9 and TRBJ2-6): DSGVTQTPKHLITATGQRVTLRCSPRSGDLSVYWYQQSLDQGLQFLIQYYNGEERAKGNILERFSAQQFPDLHSELNLSSLELGDSALYFCASSGSTGLAGSIAGANVLTFGAGSRLTVL.

J is TRBJ1-1 and V is TRBV19; 8 bases map to TRBD1. CDR1 and CDR2 from the germline V gene are LNHDA and SQIVND (reference sequence). The CDR3 has 15 residues. With V trimmed by 6 bases and J by 5 bases, 11 bases remained unmatched. Here the CDR3 reads CASRDRASLPTEAFF. CDR3 DNA: TGTGCCAGTAGGGACAGGGCCTCCCTCCCTACTGAAGCTTTCTTT.

Only one count was recorded for this clone. The chain combines TRBV5-8 with TRBJ2-7, with 9 bases lining up with TRBD1. V lost 0 bases, J lost 1 base, and 8 bases stayed unmatched. There are 17 residues in the CDR3. The germline CDR1 and CDR2 sequences are SGHTS and YDEGEE. The CDR3 DNA is TGTGCCAGCAGCTTGGCCGTGGGACAGGGAATATCCTACGAGCAGTACTTC. Translated: CASSLAVGQGISYEQYF.

The gene calls are TRBV23-1 and TRBJ1-3, with TRBD1 identical over 10 bases. TRBV23-1 qualifies as an ORF whose function is uncertain. The CDR3 is 18 amino acids. V lost 1 base to trimming and J lost 3 bases; unmatched junction nucleotides: 9. CDR3 DNA sequence: TGCGCCAGCAGTCAATTGAGGTCGACAGGGGGCATTGGAAACACCATATATTTT. Its translation: CASSQLRSTGGIGNTIYF.

This sequence joins TRBV15 and TRBJ1-5; D possibly corresponds to TRBD1 (5 bases). CDR3 size: 15 residues. V was cut by 3 bases and J by 5 bases, with 14 bases left in between. The germline V gene has CDR1 LNHNV and CDR2 YYDKDF (reference sequence). CDR3 in amino acids: CATSRPLEGHQPQHF. In nucleotides, the CDR3 is TGTGCCACCAGCAGGCCCCTTGAGGGGCATCAGCCCCAGCATTTT. Filled out from reference TRBV15 and TRBJ1-5, the complete variable domain reads DAMVIQNPRYQVTQFGKPVTLSCSQTLNHNVMYWYQQKSSQAPKLLFHYYDKDFNNEADTPDNFQSRRPNTSFCFLDIRSPGLGDTAMYLCATSRPLEGHQPQHFGDGTRLSIL.

J is TRBJ1-3 and V is TRBV11-2; no firm D call. Germline CDR1 and CDR2: SGHAT and FQNNGV. This CDR3 region has 14 residues. V lost 5 bases and J lost 1, with 9 bases in between. The CDR3 sequence: CASSLSLSGNTIYF. As DNA, the CDR3 is TGTGCCAGCAGCCTTAGCCTATCTGGAAACACCATATATTTT.

This rearrangement joins TRBV9 to TRBJ2-7; 9 bases line up with TRBD1. The V gene's germline CDR1 is SGDLS and CDR2 YYNGEE. The V gene end was trimmed by 1 base and the J gene end by 3 bases; junction bases not matched to a gene: 5. This CDR3 spans 15 amino acids. The CDR3 region has the DNA TGTGCCAGCAGCGTATGGGGACAGGGAAACTACGAGCAGTACTTC. Its protein product is CASSVWGQGNYEQYF.

The chain recombines TRBV24-1 with TRBJ2-5; maybe TRBD1 (6 bases). V was pared by 1 base and J by 3 bases, with 14 bases between. This CDR3 is 16 amino acids long. CDR1 and CDR2 from the germline V gene are KGHDR and SFDVKD. CDR3 sequence reads: CATSDFPRTDKETQYF. Here the CDR3 DNA reads TGTGCCACCAGTGATTTCCCCCGGACAGACAAAGAGACCCAGTACTTC.

The chain couples TRBV6-4 to TRBJ2-1; 11 bases match TRBD1. The CDR3 extends over 14 amino acids. J gave up 6 bases and V 2 bases, and 0 bases lay outside the gene matches. The germline CDR1 and CDR2 sequences are MRHNA and SNTAGT. The CDR3 sequence: CASSDGTGGNEQFF. Written as DNA, the CDR3 is TGTGCCAGCAGTGACGGGACAGGGGGCAATGAGCAGTTCTTC.